This TCR beta chain is from a study of cytomegalovirus exposure and HLA in healthy donors. The V segment lost 6 bases and the J segment 8 bases; nucleotides outside the gene matches: 15. Germline CDR1 LNHDA, CDR2 SQIVND (reference sequence). The length of the CDR3 is 16 residues. The PCR employed 60 Vbeta primers together with 13 Jbeta primers. The repertoire was sequenced with immunoSEQ multiplex PCR; TCRdb's copy has only in-frame clones and lacks some. The sample has about 120,000 clones, around 60% seen once; the top ten hold about 9%. The origin of this receptor is a man between 35 and 55 years old in good health and CMV-seropositive. Sequences were obtained from PBMCs. The chain is built from TRBV19 and TRBJ1-4, with 7 bases that match TRBD1. The CDR3 nucleotides are TGTGCCAGTAGGCGCTATTCAACAGGGGTAAACGAAAAACTGTTTTTT. It codes for CASRRYSTGVNEKLFF.